A selection of T cell receptor beta chains follows, all from one sample in a study of CD8+ T cells in alopecia areata. Using immunoSEQ multiplex PCR, the repertoire was profiled, and TCRdb retains in-frame clones only, with some absent. The sample contains more than 150,000 clones, 45% to 60% of which appear only once. Sequenced here: CD8+ T cells sorted from blood, sampled around week 54, from a patient treated with tofacitinib. The receptors stem from a human donor with alopecia areata. Each CDR3 is given with its conserved first and last residue. Only some rows state a clone size, as once, few, many or a class for expanded clones.

cdr3_aa	clone_size	v_call	j_call
CASSVDGTYEQYF	.	TRBV9	TRBJ2-7
CASSESPVNGNIQYF	.	TRBV6-1	TRBJ2-4
CATSRDNYNSPLHF	medium-sized	TRBV15	TRBJ1-6
CASSLGTGVYSGYTF	.	TRBV7-2	TRBJ1-2
CSVAKGLKNEKLFF	.	TRBV29-1	TRBJ1-4
CASSTDRGGEQYF	.	TRBV13	TRBJ2-7
CASSPPGVMEQFF	.	TRBV7-9	TRBJ2-1
CATTGDDYEQYF	.	TRBV15	TRBJ2-7
CASSYLGGSYGYTF	.	TRBV6-5	TRBJ1-2
CASSLGPVMDYGYTF	.	TRBV7-8	TRBJ1-2
CASSLLSANTGELFF	.	TRBV7-9	TRBJ2-2
CASSFDPYGYTF	.	TRBV5-6	TRBJ1-2
CATSSTGGIDEQYF	.	TRBV15	TRBJ2-7
CAIHRSSGGRREQFF	few	TRBV10-3	TRBJ2-1
CASSHWGFGNTEAFF	.	TRBV18	TRBJ1-1
CAWSGMSKVYGYTF	.	TRBV30	TRBJ1-2
CASSPGSPLHF	.	TRBV7-2	TRBJ1-6